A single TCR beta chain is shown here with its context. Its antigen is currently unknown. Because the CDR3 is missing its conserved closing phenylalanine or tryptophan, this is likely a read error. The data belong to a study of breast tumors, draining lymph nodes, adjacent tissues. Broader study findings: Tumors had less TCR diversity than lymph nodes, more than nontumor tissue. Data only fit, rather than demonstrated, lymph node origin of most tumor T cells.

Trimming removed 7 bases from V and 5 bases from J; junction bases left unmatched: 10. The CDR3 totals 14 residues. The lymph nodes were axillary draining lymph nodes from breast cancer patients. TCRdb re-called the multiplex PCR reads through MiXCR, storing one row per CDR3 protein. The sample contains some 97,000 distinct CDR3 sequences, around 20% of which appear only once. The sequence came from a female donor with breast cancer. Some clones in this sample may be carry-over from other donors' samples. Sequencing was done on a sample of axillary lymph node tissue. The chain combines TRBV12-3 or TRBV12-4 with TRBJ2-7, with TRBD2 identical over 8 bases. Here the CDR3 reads CASNLAGPPHEQYL. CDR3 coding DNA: TGTGCCAGCAACTTAGCGGGGCCTCCCCACGAGCAGTACCTC.